This entry concerns a single TCR beta chain. This record comes from a study of OX40 agonist ivuxolimab in advanced cancers. Study details: A diagnosis of hepatocellular carcinoma, melanoma, renal cell or head and neck cancer was present in dose-escalation patients.

The CDR3 covers 15 residues. The germline V gene has CDR1 SQVTM and CDR2 ANQGSEA. Trimming removed 3 bases at V and 3 bases at J, with 14 bases between. The protocol was immunoSEQ multiplex PCR, while the TCRdb copy is restricted to in-frame clones and leaves out a portion. The data contain about 77,000 clones, about 83% of them singletons. This receptor was taken from an adult with an advanced solid tumor such as melanoma, head and neck, liver or kidney cancer. The chain couples TRBV29-1 to TRBJ1-4; D remains ambiguous. The sample consisted of CD4+ or CD8+ T cells sorted from blood, taken in a trial of the OX40 agonist ivuxolimab. CDR3 protein: CSVDKGDRPNEKLFF. Here the CDR3 DNA reads TGCAGCGTTGATAAGGGCGATAGGCCTAATGAAAAACTGTTTTTT.